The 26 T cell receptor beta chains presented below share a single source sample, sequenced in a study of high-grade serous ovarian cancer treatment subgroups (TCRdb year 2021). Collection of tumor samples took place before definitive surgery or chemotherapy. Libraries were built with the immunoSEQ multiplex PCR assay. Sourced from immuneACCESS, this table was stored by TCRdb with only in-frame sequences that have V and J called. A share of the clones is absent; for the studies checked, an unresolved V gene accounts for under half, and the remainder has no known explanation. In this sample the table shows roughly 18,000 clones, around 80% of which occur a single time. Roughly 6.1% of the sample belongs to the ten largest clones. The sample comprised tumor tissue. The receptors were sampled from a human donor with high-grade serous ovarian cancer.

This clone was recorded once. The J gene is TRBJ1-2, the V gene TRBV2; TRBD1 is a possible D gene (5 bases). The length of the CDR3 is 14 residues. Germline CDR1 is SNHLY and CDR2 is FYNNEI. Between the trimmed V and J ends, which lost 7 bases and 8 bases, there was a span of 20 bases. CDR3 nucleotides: TGTGCCAGCACCCCTGAACCGGGGGGTGTAGGCTACACCTTC. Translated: CASTPEPGGVGYTF.

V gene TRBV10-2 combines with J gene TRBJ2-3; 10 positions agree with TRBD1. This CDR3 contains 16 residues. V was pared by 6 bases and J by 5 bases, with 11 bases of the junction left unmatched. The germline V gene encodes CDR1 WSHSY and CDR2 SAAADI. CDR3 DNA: TGCGCCAGCAGCCTACCGGGACAGGGGAAGAAAGATACGCAGTATTTT. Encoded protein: CASSLPGQGKKDTQYF.

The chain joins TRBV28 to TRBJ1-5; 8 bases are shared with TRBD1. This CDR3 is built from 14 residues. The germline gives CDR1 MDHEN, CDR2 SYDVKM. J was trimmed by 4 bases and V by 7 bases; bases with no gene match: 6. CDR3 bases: TGTGCCAGCACCCCAGGGGGCCGGAATCAGCCCCAGCATTTT. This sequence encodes CASTPGGRNQPQHF.

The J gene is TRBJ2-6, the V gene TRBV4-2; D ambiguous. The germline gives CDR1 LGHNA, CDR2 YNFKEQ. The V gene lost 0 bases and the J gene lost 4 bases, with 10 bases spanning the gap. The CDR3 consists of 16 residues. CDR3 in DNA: TGTGCCAGCAGCCAAGAATTAGGGCTAGGGGCCAACGTCCTGACTTTC. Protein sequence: CASSQELGLGANVLTF.

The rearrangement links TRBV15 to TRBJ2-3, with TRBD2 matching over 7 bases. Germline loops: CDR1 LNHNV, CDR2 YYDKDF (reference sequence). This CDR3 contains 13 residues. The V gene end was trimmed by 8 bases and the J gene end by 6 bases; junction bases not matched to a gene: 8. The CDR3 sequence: CATQRRERDTQYF. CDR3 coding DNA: TGTGCCACCCAGAGGCGGGAGCGGGATACGCAGTATTTT.

CDR3: CASSIGVADRGFPAGYTF. The CDR3 coding sequence is TGTGCCAGTAGTATTGGGGTTGCGGACAGGGGATTCCCCGCCGGCTACACCTTC. This chain uses TRBV19 with TRBJ1-2; 9 bases match TRBD1. V lost 3 bases to trimming and J lost 8 bases; unmatched junction nucleotides: 19. Germline values: CDR1 LNHDA, CDR2 SQIVND (reference sequence). CDR3 length: 18 residues.

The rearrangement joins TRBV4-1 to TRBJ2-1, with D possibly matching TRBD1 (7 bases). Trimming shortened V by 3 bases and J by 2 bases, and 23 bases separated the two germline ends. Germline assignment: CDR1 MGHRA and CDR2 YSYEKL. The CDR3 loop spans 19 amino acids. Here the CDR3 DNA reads TGCGCCAGCAGCCACCCAGGGGGAGCTAGCGCGCCCGCCTACAATGAGCAGTTCTTC. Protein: CASSHPGGASAPAYNEQFF.

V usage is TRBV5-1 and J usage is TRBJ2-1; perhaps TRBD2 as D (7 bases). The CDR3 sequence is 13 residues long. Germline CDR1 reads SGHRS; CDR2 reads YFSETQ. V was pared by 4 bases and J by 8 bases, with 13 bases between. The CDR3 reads CASSPQGRDEQFF. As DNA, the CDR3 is TGCGCCAGCAGCCCTCAGGGGAGGGATGAGCAGTTCTTC.

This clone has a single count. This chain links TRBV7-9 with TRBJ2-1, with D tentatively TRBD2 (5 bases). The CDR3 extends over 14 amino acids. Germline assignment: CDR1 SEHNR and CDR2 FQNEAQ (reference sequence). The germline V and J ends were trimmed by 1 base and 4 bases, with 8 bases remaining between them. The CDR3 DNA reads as TGTGCCAGCAGCTTAGATGGCGGGTACAATGAGCAGTTCTTC. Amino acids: CASSLDGGYNEQFF.

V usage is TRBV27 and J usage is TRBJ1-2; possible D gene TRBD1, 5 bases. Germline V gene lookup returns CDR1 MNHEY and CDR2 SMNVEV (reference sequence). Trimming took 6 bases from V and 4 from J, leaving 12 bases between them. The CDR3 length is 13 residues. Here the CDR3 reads CASRGTSFYGYTF. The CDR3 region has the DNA TGTGCCAGCAGGGGGACGTCCTTCTATGGCTACACCTTC.

For the CDR3, the DNA is TGTGCCAGCGGCGGGCCCCTCTATGGCTACACCTTC. Amino acid sequence: CASGGPLYGYTF. The chain joins TRBV6-5 to TRBJ1-2; D remains unclear. Between the trimmed V and J ends, which lost 8 bases and 4 bases, there was a span of 11 bases. CDR3 length: 12 amino acids. The germline V gene encodes CDR1 MNHEY and CDR2 SVGAGI.

CDR3 coding DNA: TGTGCCTGGAGCCGTGACAGGGCTGGAGAGACCCAGTACTTC. Translating it yields CAWSRDRAGETQYF. The chain carries TRBV30 and TRBJ2-5; 7 bases line up with TRBD1. Germline loops: CDR1 GTSNPN, CDR2 SVGIG (reference sequence). Trimming took 3 bases from V and 4 from J; bases not matched to a gene: 8. The length of the CDR3 is 14 residues. The full variable domain, with the rest looked up from reference TRBV30 and TRBJ2-5, is SQTIHQWPATLVQPVGSPLSLECTVEGTSNPNLYWYRQAAGRGLQLLFYSVGIGQISSEVPQNLSASRPQDRQFILSSKKLLLSDSGFYLCAWSRDRAGETQYFGPGTRLLVL.

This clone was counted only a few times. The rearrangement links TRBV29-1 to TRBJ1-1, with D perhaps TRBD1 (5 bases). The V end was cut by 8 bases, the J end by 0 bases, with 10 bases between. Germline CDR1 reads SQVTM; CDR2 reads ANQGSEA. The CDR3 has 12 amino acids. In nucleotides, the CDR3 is TGCAGCACCGACAGACTGAACACTGAAGCTTTCTTT. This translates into CSTDRLNTEAFF.

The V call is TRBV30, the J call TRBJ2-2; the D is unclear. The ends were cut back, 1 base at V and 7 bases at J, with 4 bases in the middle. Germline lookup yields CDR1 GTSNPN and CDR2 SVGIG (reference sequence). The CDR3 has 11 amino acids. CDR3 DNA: TGTGCCTGGAGTGGTTACGGGGAGCTGTTTTTT. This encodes CAWSGYGELFF. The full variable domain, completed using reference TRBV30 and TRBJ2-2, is SQTIHQWPATLVQPVGSPLSLECTVEGTSNPNLYWYRQAAGRGLQLLFYSVGIGQISSEVPQNLSASRPQDRQFILSSKKLLLSDSGFYLCAWSGYGELFFGEGSRLTVL.

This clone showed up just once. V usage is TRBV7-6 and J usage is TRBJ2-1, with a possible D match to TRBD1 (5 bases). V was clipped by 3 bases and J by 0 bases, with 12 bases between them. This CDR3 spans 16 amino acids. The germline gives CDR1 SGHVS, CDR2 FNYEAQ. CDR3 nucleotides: TGTGCCAGCAGCTTCTCGACAGCTCCCTCCTACAATGAGCAGTTCTTC. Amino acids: CASSFSTAPSYNEQFF.

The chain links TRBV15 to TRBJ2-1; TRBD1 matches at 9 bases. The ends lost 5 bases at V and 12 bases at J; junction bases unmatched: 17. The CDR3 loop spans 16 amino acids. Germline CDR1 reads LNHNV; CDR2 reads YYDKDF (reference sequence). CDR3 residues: CATSLRDREVIAGQFF. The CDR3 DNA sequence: TGTGCCACCAGCCTCCGGGACAGGGAGGTGATAGCTGGGCAGTTCTTC. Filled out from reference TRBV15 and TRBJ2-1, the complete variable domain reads DAMVIQNPRYQVTQFGKPVTLSCSQTLNHNVMYWYQQKSSQAPKLLFHYYDKDFNNEADTPDNFQSRRPNTSFCFLDIRSPGLGDTAMYLCATSLRDREVIAGQFFGPGTRLTVL.

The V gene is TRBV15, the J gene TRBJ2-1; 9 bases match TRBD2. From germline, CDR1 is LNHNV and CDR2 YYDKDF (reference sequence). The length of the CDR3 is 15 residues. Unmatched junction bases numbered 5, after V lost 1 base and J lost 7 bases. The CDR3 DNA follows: TGTGCCACCAGCAGAGTGTCTCTAGCGGGAAATGAGCAGTTCTTC. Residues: CATSRVSLAGNEQFF.

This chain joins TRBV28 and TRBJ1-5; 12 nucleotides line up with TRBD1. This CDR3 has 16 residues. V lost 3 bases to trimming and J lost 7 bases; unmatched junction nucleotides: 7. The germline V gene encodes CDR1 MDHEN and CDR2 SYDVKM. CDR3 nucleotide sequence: TGTGCCAGCAGTTTCCCCCGGGACAGGGGGCTCCAGCCCCAGCATTTT. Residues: CASSFPRDRGLQPQHF.

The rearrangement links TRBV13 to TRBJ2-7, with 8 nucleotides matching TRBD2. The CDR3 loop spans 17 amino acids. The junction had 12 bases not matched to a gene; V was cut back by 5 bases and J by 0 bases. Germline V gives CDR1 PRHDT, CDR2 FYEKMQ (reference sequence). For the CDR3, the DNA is TGTGCCAGCAGCATCGGGGGGGCAGCTTTCTACTCCTACGAGCAGTACTTC. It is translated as CASSIGGAAFYSYEQYF. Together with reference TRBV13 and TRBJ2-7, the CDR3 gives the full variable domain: AAGVIQSPRHLIKEKRETATLKCYPIPRHDTVYWYQQGPGQDPQFLISFYEKMQSDKGSIPDRFSAQQFSDYHSELNMSSLELGDSALYFCASSIGGAAFYSYEQYFGPGTRLTVT.

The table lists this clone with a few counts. The CDR3 DNA sequence: TGTGCCAGCAGCCCCGTGGGGGGGCTGTCTGGAAACACCATATATTTT. Protein sequence: CASSPVGGLSGNTIYF. This rearrangement joins TRBV7-2 to TRBJ1-3; weak D call: TRBD1 (6 bases). Trimming stripped 5 bases from V and 1 base from J, with 15 bases between. The length of the CDR3 is 16 residues. Per the germline V gene, CDR1 is SGHTA and CDR2 is FQGNSA.

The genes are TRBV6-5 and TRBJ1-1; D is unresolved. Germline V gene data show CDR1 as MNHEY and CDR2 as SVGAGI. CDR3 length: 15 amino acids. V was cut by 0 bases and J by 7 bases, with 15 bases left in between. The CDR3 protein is CASSYSLRPRLEAFF. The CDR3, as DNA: TGTGCCAGCAGTTACTCTTTGCGGCCTCGGCTTGAAGCTTTCTTT.

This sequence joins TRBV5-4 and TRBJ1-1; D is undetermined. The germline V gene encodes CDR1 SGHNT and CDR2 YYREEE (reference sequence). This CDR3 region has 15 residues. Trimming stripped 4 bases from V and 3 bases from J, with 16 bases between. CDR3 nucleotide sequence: TGTGCCAGCAGCCCGTTTGGCAGAGACGACACTGAAGCTTTCTTT. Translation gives CASSPFGRDDTEAFF.

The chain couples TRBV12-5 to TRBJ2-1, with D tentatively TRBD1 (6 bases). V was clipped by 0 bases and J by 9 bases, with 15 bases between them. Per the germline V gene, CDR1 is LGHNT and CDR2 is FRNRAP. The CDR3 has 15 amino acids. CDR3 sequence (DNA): TGTGCTAGTGGTTTGGTCGTTGCAGGGACATCTGAGCAGTTCTTC. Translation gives CASGLVVAGTSEQFF.

Written as DNA, the CDR3 is TGTGCCAGCAGCTTAGCGGGTTTGGAGACCCAGTACTTC. Protein: CASSLAGLETQYF. V and J are TRBV7-8 and TRBJ2-5; unclear D gene. The CDR3 runs 13 residues. Trimming took 0 bases from V and 5 from J, leaving 7 bases between them. Germline CDR1 reads SGHVS; CDR2 reads FQNEAQ.

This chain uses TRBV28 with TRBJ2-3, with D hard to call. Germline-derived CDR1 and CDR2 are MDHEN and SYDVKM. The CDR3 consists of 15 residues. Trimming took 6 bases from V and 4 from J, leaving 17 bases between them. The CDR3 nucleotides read TGTGCCAGCAGCTCTAGACCCCAGATGGCAGATACGCAGTATTTT. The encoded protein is CASSSRPQMADTQYF.

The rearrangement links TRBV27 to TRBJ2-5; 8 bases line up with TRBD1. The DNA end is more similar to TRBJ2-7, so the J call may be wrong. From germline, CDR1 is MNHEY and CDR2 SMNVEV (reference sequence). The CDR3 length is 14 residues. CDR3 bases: TGTGCCAGCAGTTTCGCCGGGGACAGGTACGAGCAGTACTTC. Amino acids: CASSFAGDRYEQYF.